This entry lists 20 T cell receptor beta chains sequenced from one sample in a study of blood T cell repertoires in COVID-19. Data came from immunoSEQ multiplex PCR; TCRdb stores just in-frame clones and leaves some out. The repertoire holds 400,000 to 500,000 clones, with about 88% as singletons. Sequenced material: PBMCs or T cells enriched from blood (not recorded which). The receptors derive from a woman between 18 and 30 years old who had been exposed to COVID-19.

This chain connects TRBV4-1 to TRBJ2-7; 15 bases agree with TRBD2. J was trimmed by 2 bases and V by 2 bases; bases with no gene match: 7. Germline V gene lookup returns CDR1 MGHRA and CDR2 YSYEKL. The CDR3 loop spans 18 amino acids. DNA for the CDR3: TGCGCCAGCAGCCAAATAGGACTAGCGGGGGGGGGCACCTACGAGCAGTACTTC. This encodes CASSQIGLAGGGTYEQYF.

This clone was seen only a few times. This chain links TRBV6-2 or TRBV6-3 with TRBJ2-4; the D gene is possibly TRBD2 (5 bases). Trimming cost V 2 bases and J 0 bases, with 11 bases left between them. The CDR3 extends over 16 amino acids. Germline V gene lookup returns CDR1 MNHEY and CDR2 SVGEGT. For the CDR3, the DNA is TGTGCCAGCAGTTACGAGGAGGTACTAGCCAAAAACATTCAGTACTTC. It translates to CASSYEEVLAKNIQYF.

In its sample, this clone was seen a few times. This chain connects TRBV2 to TRBJ1-4, with 9 bases that match TRBD1. The CDR3 contains 13 residues. The germline V gene has CDR1 SNHLY and CDR2 FYNNEI. V was clipped by 6 bases and J by 7 bases; unmatched bases: 3. In nucleotides, the CDR3 is TGTGCCAGCAGGATGACAGGGGGTGAAAAACTGTTTTTT. This encodes CASRMTGGEKLFF. The entire variable domain, with the rest obtained from reference TRBV2 and TRBJ1-4, is as follows: EPEVTQTPSHQVTQMGQEVILRCVPISNHLYFYWYRQILGQKVEFLVSFYNNEISEKSEIFDDQFSVERPDGSNFTLKIRSTKLEDSAMYFCASRMTGGEKLFFGSGTQLSVL.

This clone was observed a single time. The sample has other DNA sequences that encode this CDR3 too. The CDR3 loop is CASSLQGNQPQHF. CDR3 nucleotide sequence: TGTGCCAGCAGTTTGCAGGGCAATCAGCCCCAGCATTTT. This chain uses TRBV28 with TRBJ1-5; no definite D call. CDR3 length: 13 residues. Trimming removed 3 bases at V and 2 bases at J, with 5 bases between. Per the germline V gene, CDR1 is MDHEN and CDR2 is SYDVKM.

The genes are TRBV18 and TRBJ1-6; TRBD1 matches at 7 bases. The J segment lost 9 bases and the V segment lost 2 bases, leaving 10 bases of the junction unmatched. CDR1 and CDR2 (germline): KGHSH, LQKENI. This CDR3 has 16 residues. CDR3 sequence (DNA): TGTGCCAGCTCACCATTGAGAGACAGGGTGGGTTCACCCCTCCACTTT. It codes for CASSPLRDRVGSPLHF.

DNA of the CDR3: TGCGCCAGCAGCTTGGCTGGACAGGGTGGTAATGAAAAACTGTTTTTT. This gives the protein CASSLAGQGGNEKLFF. J is TRBJ1-4 and V is TRBV5-1; TRBD1 agrees at 8 bases. From germline, CDR1 is SGHRS and CDR2 YFSETQ. CDR3 length: 16 amino acids. Trimming removed 0 bases from V and 4 bases from J; junction bases left unmatched: 5.

The chain links TRBV9 to TRBJ2-5, with TRBD2 matching over 8 bases. Germline-derived CDR1 and CDR2 are SGDLS and YYNGEE. The length of the CDR3 is 16 residues. V dropped 3 bases and J dropped 4; count of bases not matched to a gene: 11. The CDR3 sequence: CASSAHPGGVGETQYF. CDR3 bases: TGTGCCAGCAGCGCCCACCCGGGGGGGGTCGGAGAGACCCAGTACTTC.

This chain connects TRBV19 to TRBJ1-6, with D tentatively TRBD1 (6 bases). The V gene's germline CDR1 is LNHDA and CDR2 SQIVND (reference sequence). Trimming shortened V by 2 bases and J by 0 bases, and 17 bases separated the two germline ends. The CDR3 length is 19 residues. For the CDR3, the DNA is TGTGCCAGTAGTATACGGCTGTCAGGGGTTAGCTCCTATAATTCACCCCTCCACTTT. This sequence encodes CASSIRLSGVSSYNSPLHF.

The gene calls are TRBV5-3 and TRBJ2-3, with D uncertain. TRBV5-3 has ORF status, its function being uncertain. Between the trimmed V and J ends, which lost 0 bases and 14 bases, there was a span of 28 bases. The CDR3 sequence is 17 residues long. The CDR3 reads CARSLAGWSRPPLLSYF. The CDR3 region has the DNA TGTGCCAGAAGCTTGGCCGGTTGGTCACGTCCGCCCTTGTTATCGTATTTT.

The J gene is TRBJ2-1, the V gene TRBV7-9, with TRBD1 matching over 9 bases. The CDR3 loop spans 16 amino acids. Trimming took 4 bases from V and 9 from J; bases not matched to a gene: 13. Germline V CDR1 and CDR2: SEHNR, FQNEAQ (reference sequence). CDR3 amino acids: CASSWRDPTGGSEQFF. DNA for the CDR3: TGTGCCAGCAGCTGGCGTGACCCGACAGGGGGTAGTGAGCAGTTCTTC.

The chain carries TRBV12-3 or TRBV12-4 and TRBJ2-1, with D perhaps TRBD2 (5 bases). V lost 5 bases and J 4 bases, leaving 9 bases between the germline ends. This CDR3 is built from 13 residues. CDR3 region: CASSPPGYNEQFF. DNA for the CDR3: TGTGCCAGCAGTCCGCCGGGATACAATGAGCAGTTCTTC.

The J gene is TRBJ1-2, the V gene TRBV27; 11 nucleotides agree with TRBD1. Germline loops: CDR1 MNHEY, CDR2 SMNVEV (reference sequence). J gave up 6 bases and V 3 bases, and 9 bases lay outside the gene matches. This CDR3 comprises 16 residues. The DNA for the CDR3 is TGTGCCAGCAGTTTGGGACAGGGGGAGTATCTCGATGGCTACACCTTC. Translation: CASSLGQGEYLDGYTF.

The chain joins TRBV25-1 to TRBJ2-7, with D perhaps matching TRBD1 (7 bases). V was clipped by 5 bases and J by 5 bases, with 22 bases between them. The CDR3 sequence is 16 residues long. Germline CDR1 reads MGHDK; CDR2 reads SYGVNS. The CDR3 nucleotides read TGTGCCAGCAGTACCACTCGACAGGGAGGTGAACACGAGCAGTACTTC. Its translation is CASSTTRQGGEHEQYF.

V gene TRBV6-5 combines with J gene TRBJ2-2; no clear D gene. CDR3 size: 15 residues. V shed 8 bases and J shed 1 base, with 14 bases lying between them. Germline CDR1 reads MNHEY; CDR2 reads SVGAGI. DNA for the CDR3: TGTGCCAGCCGCCCCATCCGACTGAACACCGGGGAGCTGTTTTTT. Translation gives CASRPIRLNTGELFF.

The chain recombines TRBV25-1 with TRBJ1-2; possibly TRBD1 for D (5 bases). V dropped 10 bases and J dropped 2 bases, with 8 bases sitting between them. The V gene's germline CDR1 is MGHDK and CDR2 SYGVNS. This CDR3 has 11 amino acids. As DNA, the CDR3 is TGTGCCACTCGACAGAACTATGGCTACACCTTC. This gives the protein CATRQNYGYTF.

This clone has a handful of counts. This sequence joins TRBV5-1 and TRBJ1-5, with 7 bases fitting TRBD1. Germline loops: CDR1 SGHRS, CDR2 YFSETQ. The CDR3 loop spans 14 amino acids. V dropped 4 bases and J dropped 3; count of bases not matched to a gene: 4. CDR3 loop: CASSPGTDNQPQHF. As DNA, the CDR3 is TGCGCCAGCAGCCCAGGGACAGACAATCAGCCCCAGCATTTT.

There are a few counts of this clone. V and J are TRBV7-9 and TRBJ1-3; D is uncertain. Deletions cut 2 bases from V and 2 bases from J, with 7 bases between. This CDR3 has 14 amino acids. Germline V CDR1 and CDR2: SEHNR, FQNEAQ (reference sequence). CDR3: CASSLREAGNTIYF. The CDR3 DNA is TGTGCCAGCAGCTTACGGGAGGCTGGAAACACCATATATTTT.

This chain connects TRBV12-3 or TRBV12-4 to TRBJ1-2, with no clear D. There are 12 residues in the CDR3. V was clipped by 6 bases and J by 5 bases, with 10 bases between them. The CDR3 loop is CASSSPLYGYTF. CDR3 sequence (DNA): TGTGCCAGCAGCTCCCCTCTTTATGGCTACACCTTC.

This chain joins TRBV27 and TRBJ1-5, with D unresolved. Per germline, CDR1 MNHEY and CDR2 SMNVEV (reference sequence). The CDR3 is 13 residues long. The V end was cut by 6 bases, the J end by 3 bases, with 9 bases between. The CDR3, as DNA: TGTGCCAGCAGCAAGAGACTCAATCAGCCCCAGCATTTT. It encodes CASSKRLNQPQHF.

The chain recombines TRBV29-1 with TRBJ2-7; TRBD2 aligns across 8 bases. The CDR3 is 13 amino acids. Germline V lookup: CDR1 SQVTM, CDR2 ANQGSEA. The trim removed 4 bases at V and 7 bases at J, leaving 9 bases unmatched. The chain's CDR3 is CSVVGVAGWEQYF. CDR3 nucleotide sequence: TGCAGCGTTGTCGGGGTAGCGGGATGGGAGCAGTACTTC.